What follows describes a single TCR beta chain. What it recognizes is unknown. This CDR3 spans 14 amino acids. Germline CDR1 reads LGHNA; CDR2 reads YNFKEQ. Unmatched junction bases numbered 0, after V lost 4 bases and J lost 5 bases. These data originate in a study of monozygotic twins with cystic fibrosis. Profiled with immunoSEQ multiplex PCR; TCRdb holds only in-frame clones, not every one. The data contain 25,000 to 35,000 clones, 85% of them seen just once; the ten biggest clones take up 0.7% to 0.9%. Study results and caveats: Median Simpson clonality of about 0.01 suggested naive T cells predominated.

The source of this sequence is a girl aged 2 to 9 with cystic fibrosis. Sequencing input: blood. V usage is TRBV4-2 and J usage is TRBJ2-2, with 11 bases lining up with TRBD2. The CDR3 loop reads CASSRTSGTGELFF. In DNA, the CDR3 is TGTGCCAGCAGCCGGACTAGCGGGACCGGGGAGCTGTTTTTT.